This T cell receptor beta chain was identified in a study of OX40 agonist ivuxolimab in advanced cancers. In the study overall: Among those enrolled, mean age was around 55 years (range about 23 to 90) and 75% to 85% were male.

Produced via immunoSEQ multiplex PCR; TCRdb's table is partial and in-frame only. Of about 70,000 clones in the sample, roughly 80% were seen once. The CDR3 loop spans 15 amino acids. V dropped 4 bases and J dropped 6 bases, with 15 bases sitting between them. Germline V lookup: CDR1 SGHNT, CDR2 YENEEA. Regarding the study as a whole: Individuals who were partial responders at 0.1-3.0 mg/kg had clonal expansion that ranked among the lowest.

On this clone itself: No antigen is known for it.

Peripheral blood came from all dose cohorts at three timepoints. This TCR came from an adult with an advanced solid tumor such as melanoma, head and neck, liver or kidney cancer. The genes are TRBV11-3 and TRBJ2-2, with a tentative D call TRBD1 (6 bases). The input for sequencing was CD4+ or CD8+ T cells sorted from blood, taken in a trial of the OX40 agonist ivuxolimab. The CDR3: CASSSAGVGSGELFF. In DNA, the CDR3 is TGTGCCAGCAGCTCCGCAGGGGTTGGCTCCGGGGAGCTGTTTTTT.